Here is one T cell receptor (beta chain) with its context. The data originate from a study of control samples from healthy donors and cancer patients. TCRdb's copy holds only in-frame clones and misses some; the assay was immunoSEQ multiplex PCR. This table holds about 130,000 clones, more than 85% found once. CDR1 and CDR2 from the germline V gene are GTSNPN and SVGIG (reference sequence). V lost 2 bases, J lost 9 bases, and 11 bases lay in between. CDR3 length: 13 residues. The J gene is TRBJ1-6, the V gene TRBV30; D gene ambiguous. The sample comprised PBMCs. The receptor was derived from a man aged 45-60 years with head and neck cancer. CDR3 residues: CAWSTGVGSPLHF. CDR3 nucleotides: TGTGCCTGGAGTACTGGGGTTGGTTCACCCCTCCACTTT.